A selection of T cell receptor beta chains follows, all from one sample in a study of shared clonotypes between healthy human individuals. Clones were read by immunoSEQ multiplex PCR, and TCRdb kept only the in-frame ones, dropping some. The sample has over a million clones; around four fifths are singletons. The sample comprised memory CD4+ T cells sorted from blood. These receptors came from a man younger than 35 in good health. The CDR3 runs from the conserved cysteine through the conserved F or W. D genes are given only for firm matches. Rows may omit the clone size; those that give it use once, few, many or a size class.

>TRBV2|TRBD1|NA|TRBJ2-7
CASEQGGSYEQYF
TGTGCCAGTGAACAGGGGGGCTCCTACGAGCAGTACTTC
>TRBV5-1|TRBD1|NA|TRBJ2-7
CASSPGGTGLEQYF
TGCGCCAGCAGCCCAGGGGGAACAGGGTTGGAGCAGTACTTC
>TRBV6-5|NA|NA|TRBJ2-3
CASSPTGAADTQYF
TGTGCCAGCAGCCCTACGGGGGCTGCAGATACGCAGTATTTT
>TRBV9|NA|NA|TRBJ2-7
CASSSDGPYEQYF
TGTGCCAGCAGCTCAGACGGACCCTACGAGCAGTACTTC
>TRBV7-2|TRBD1|NA|TRBJ2-5
CASSLGETGGLQETQYF
TGTGCCAGCAGCTTAGGAGAGACAGGGGGGCTACAAGAGACCCAGTACTTC
>TRBV28|NA|NA|TRBJ2-5
CASVGETQYF
TGTGCCAGCGTGGGAGAGACCCAGTACTTC
>TRBV6-5|NA|NA|TRBJ1-3
CASSPRLSNTIYF
TGTGCCAGCAGCCCCAGACTCTCGAACACCATATATTTT
>TRBV19|NA|NA|TRBJ1-1
CASSIWGLGAFF
TGTGCCAGTAGTATTTGGGGCCTCGGAGCTTTCTTT
>TRBV6-6|NA|once|TRBJ2-5
CASSYSILEFQETQYF
TGTGCCAGCAGTTACTCGATCCTCGAGTTCCAAGAGACCCAGTACTTC
>TRBV7-9|NA|NA|TRBJ2-7
CASSWDFYEQYF
TGTGCCAGCAGCTGGGACTTCTACGAGCAGTACTTC
>TRBV18|NA|once|TRBJ1-6
CASSPIVLQGNSPLHF
TGTGCCAGCTCACCTATTGTCTTGCAGGGTAATTCACCCCTCCACTTT
>TRBV15|TRBD1|NA|TRBJ2-1
CATSRDGTGGDEQFF
TGTGCCACCAGCAGAGACGGGACAGGGGGTGATGAGCAGTTCTTC
>TRBV5-1|TRBD1|NA|TRBJ1-3
CASSLSQGAGNTIYF
TGCGCCAGCAGCTTGAGTCAGGGGGCTGGAAACACCATATATTTT
>TRBV6-5|TRBD2|NA|TRBJ2-5
CASSYGASGGTKQYF
TGTGCCAGCAGTTATGGGGCTAGCGGGGGGACTAAGCAGTACTTC
>TRBV4-1|NA|NA|TRBJ2-3
CASSGRNTDTQYF
TGCGCCAGCAGCGGGAGGAACACAGATACGCAGTATTTT